The 3 T cell receptor beta chains reported below all come from one sample, sequenced in a study of regulatory T cells in long-lasting Graves disease. Described time point: newly diagnosed GD, antithyroid drugs for less than 3 months. The TCR library was made from RNA that had been extracted from PBMCs in TRIzol. According to the study, TCR beta libraries were built with iRepertoire HTBI primers and CDR3-region Arm-PCR. TCRdb independently ran MiXCR on the multiplex PCR reads; one entry per CDR3 protein. The table lists roughly 410,000 distinct CDR3 sequences, 15% of them singletons. The sample was also linked to a second study, of T cells in Graves' hyperthyroidism and ophthalmopathy.

The sequences come from peripheral blood mononuclear cells (PBMCs), collected at new diagnosis, from a patient treated with antithyroid drugs. Receptors were obtained from a woman aged 40 to 55 with Graves disease.

This clonotype was found many times. The V and J genes are TRBV28 and TRBJ1-2; possibly TRBD1 for D (6 bases). Germline loops: CDR1 MDHEN, CDR2 SYDVKM. Trimming pared 6 bases from V and 6 bases from J, leaving 14 bases between. The CDR3 runs to 13 residues. In DNA, the CDR3 is TGTGCCAGCAGACCAACAAACAGGGATGGCTACACCTTC. Translating it yields CASRPTNRDGYTF.

About this clonotype itself: The junction shows a germline mismatch at one end, possibly a read error. The V call is TRBV12-5, the J call TRBJ2-7; D might be TRBD1 or TRBD2, each matching 5 bases. The length of the CDR3 is 14 residues. CDR1 LGHNT and CDR2 FRNRAP come from the germline V gene. The CDR3 protein is CASALTASSFEQYF. In DNA, the CDR3 is TGTGCTAGCGCCCTGACAGCTAGCTCCTTCGAGCAGTACTTC.

This clonotype occurred many times. The chain links TRBV6-2 or TRBV6-3 to TRBJ2-1; 9 bases agree with TRBD2. Germline CDR1 reads MNHEY; CDR2 reads SVGEGT. The CDR3 is 18 residues long. Losses at the gene ends were 0 bases for V and 4 bases for J; bases not matched to a gene: 10. The CDR3 sequence: CASSYSPLTSGNYNEQFF. The CDR3 DNA reads TGTGCCAGCAGTTACTCCCCCTTGACTAGCGGTAATTACAATGAGCAGTTCTTC.